Sequencing of this TCR beta chain was carried out in a study of blood T cell repertoires in COVID-19. Libraries were prepared by immunoSEQ multiplex PCR; TCRdb keeps only in-frame clonotypes and omits some of them. The profile shows 650,000 to 800,000 clones, just under 90% of them singletons. Germline V lookup: CDR1 LGHDT, CDR2 YNNKEL (reference sequence). V lost 0 bases and J lost 4; bases outside the gene matches: 14. The CDR3 covers 19 residues. The sequence was obtained from a woman younger than 35 with acute or convalescent COVID-19. J is TRBJ2-3 and V is TRBV3-1 (or the pseudogene TRBV3-2); TRBD2 matches at 9 bases. The source material was peripheral blood. The CDR3: CASSQDWASGARGADTQYF. CDR3 in DNA: TGTGCCAGCAGCCAAGATTGGGCTAGCGGGGCCCGCGGGGCAGATACGCAGTATTTT.